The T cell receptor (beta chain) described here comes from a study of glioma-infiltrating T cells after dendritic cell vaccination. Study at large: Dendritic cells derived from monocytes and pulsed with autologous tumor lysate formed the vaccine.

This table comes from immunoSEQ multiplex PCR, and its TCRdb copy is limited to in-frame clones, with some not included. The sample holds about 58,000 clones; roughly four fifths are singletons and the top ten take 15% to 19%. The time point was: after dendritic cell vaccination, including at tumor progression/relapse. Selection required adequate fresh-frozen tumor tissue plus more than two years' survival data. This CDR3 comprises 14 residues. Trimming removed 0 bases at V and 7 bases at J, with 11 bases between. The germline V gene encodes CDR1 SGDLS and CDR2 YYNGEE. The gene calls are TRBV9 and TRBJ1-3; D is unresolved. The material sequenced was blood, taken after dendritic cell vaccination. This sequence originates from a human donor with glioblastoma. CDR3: CASSVGVTRNTIYF. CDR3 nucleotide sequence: TGTGCCAGCAGCGTAGGGGTGACTCGGAACACCATATATTTT.